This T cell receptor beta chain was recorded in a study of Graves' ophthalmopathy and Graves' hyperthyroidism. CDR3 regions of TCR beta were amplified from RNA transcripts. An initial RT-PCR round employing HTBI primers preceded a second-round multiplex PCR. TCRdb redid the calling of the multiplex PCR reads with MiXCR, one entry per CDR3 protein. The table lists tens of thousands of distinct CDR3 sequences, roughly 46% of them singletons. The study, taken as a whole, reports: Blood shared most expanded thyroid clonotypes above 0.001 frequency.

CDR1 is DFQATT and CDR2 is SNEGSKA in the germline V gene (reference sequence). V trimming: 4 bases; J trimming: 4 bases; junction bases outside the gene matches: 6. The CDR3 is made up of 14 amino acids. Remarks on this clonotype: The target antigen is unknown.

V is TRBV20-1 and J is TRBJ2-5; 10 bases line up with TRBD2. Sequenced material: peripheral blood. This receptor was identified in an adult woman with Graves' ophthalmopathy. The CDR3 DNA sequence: TGCAGTGCTATAACTAGCGGGGCTTTAGAGACCCAGTACTTC. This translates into CSAITSGALETQYF.